A single sample gave rise to the 27 T cell receptor beta chains below, sequenced in a study of OX40 agonist ivuxolimab in advanced cancers. Libraries were made using the immunoSEQ multiplex PCR assay. TCRdb obtained this table from immuneACCESS and retained in-frame rearrangements with V and J assigned. These tables miss some clones; where compared with another copy, unresolved V genes account for less than half of the shortfall, and the remainder is unexplained. This sample comprises about 48,000 clones, approximately 86% of them detected only once. The ten largest make up under 2.5% of the sample. The source was CD4+ or CD8+ T cells sorted from blood, collected in a trial of the OX40 agonist ivuxolimab. Receptors were obtained from an adult with an advanced solid tumor such as melanoma, head and neck, liver or kidney cancer.

This rearrangement joins TRBV7-2 to TRBJ2-1, with 8 bases fitting TRBD2. From germline, CDR1 is SGHTA and CDR2 FQGNSA. J gave up 3 bases and V 7 bases, and 11 bases lay outside the gene matches. The CDR3 has 16 amino acids. The CDR3 reads CASTNPGGRIYNEQFF. The CDR3, as DNA: TGTGCCAGCACCAACCCCGGCGGGAGGATCTACAATGAGCAGTTCTTC.

This chain joins TRBV18 and TRBJ2-7; D is ambiguous. Germline values: CDR1 KGHSH, CDR2 LQKENI. The length of the CDR3 is 14 residues. The V end was cut by 3 bases, the J end by 0 bases, with 9 bases between. The CDR3 loop reads CASSPPSSSYEQYF. For the CDR3, the DNA is TGTGCCAGCTCACCCCCCTCCAGCTCCTACGAGCAGTACTTC.

This chain uses TRBV7-3 with TRBJ2-1; 8 nucleotides match TRBD2. The germline V gene encodes CDR1 SGHTA and CDR2 FQGTGA. Trimming removed 2 bases from V and 4 bases from J; junction bases left unmatched: 7. CDR3 length: 16 residues. CDR3 amino acids: CASSLRGGNGYNEQFF. The CDR3 DNA follows: TGTGCCAGCAGCTTACGGGGGGGTAATGGATACAATGAGCAGTTCTTC.

V and J are TRBV5-4 and TRBJ2-7; tentative D call: TRBD2 (5 bases). CDR3 length: 13 residues. Germline V lookup: CDR1 SGHNT, CDR2 YYREEE (reference sequence). Between the trimmed V and J ends, which lost 4 bases and 3 bases, there was a span of 11 bases. CDR3 loop: CASSPGRNYEQYF. As DNA, the CDR3 is TGTGCCAGCAGCCCGGGAAGGAACTACGAGCAGTACTTC. Using reference TRBV5-4 and TRBJ2-7 for the parts outside the CDR3, the full variable domain is ETGVTQSPTHLIKTRGQQVTLRCSSQSGHNTVSWYQQALGQGPQFIFQYYREEENGRGNFPPRFSGLQFPNYSSELNVNALELDDSALYLCASSPGRNYEQYFGPGTRLTVT.

This clone was found a few times. This sequence joins TRBV27 and TRBJ1-2, with 7 positions matching TRBD1. The ends lost 5 bases at V and 7 bases at J; junction bases unmatched: 16. Germline lookup yields CDR1 MNHEY and CDR2 SMNVEV (reference sequence). CDR3 length: 16 amino acids. The CDR3 is CASSHTEDRVRVGYTF. The CDR3 bases are TGTGCCAGCAGTCACACCGAAGACAGGGTACGGGTTGGCTACACCTTC.

CDR3 nucleotides: TGTGCCAGCATGGTCGACGGGGTAGCCTACACCTTC. Translated: CASMVDGVAYTF. This rearrangement joins TRBV2 to TRBJ1-2; no clear D. CDR3 length: 12 amino acids. In germline, CDR1 is SNHLY, CDR2 FYNNEI. V shed 7 bases and J shed 10 bases, with 16 bases lying between them.

The chain couples TRBV27 to TRBJ2-5; TRBD1 might be the D (6 bases). The CDR3 is 13 amino acids. V gave up 7 bases and J gave up 5 bases, with 14 bases separating them. Germline V gene lookup returns CDR1 MNHEY and CDR2 SMNVEV (reference sequence). This CDR3 is CASTATGRETQYF. The CDR3 DNA reads TGTGCCAGCACCGCCACAGGGCGGGAGACCCAGTACTTC.

The chain uses TRBV5-5 and TRBJ1-3; 8 nucleotides line up with TRBD1. The CDR3 is 18 amino acids. The germline V gene has CDR1 SGHKS and CDR2 YYEKEE (reference sequence). The J segment lost 1 base and the V segment lost 2 bases, leaving 11 bases of the junction unmatched. CDR3 DNA: TGTGCCAGCAGCTTTGCAGGGGGCGCATTCTTGTCTGGAAACACCATATATTTT. Encoded protein: CASSFAGGAFLSGNTIYF.

The chain uses TRBV19 and TRBJ2-1; either TRBD1 or TRBD2 may fit D (5 bases each). This CDR3 is built from 17 residues. Trimming cost V 3 bases and J 5 bases, with 20 bases left between them. CDR1 is LNHDA and CDR2 is SQIVND in the germline V gene (reference sequence). In DNA, the CDR3 is TGTGCCAGTAGTATGGACTCACAGGTGGGGCACGACAATGAGCAGTTCTTC. It encodes CASSMDSQVGHDNEQFF.

This clone was counted a single time. This sequence joins TRBV5-1 and TRBJ1-6, with a tentative D call TRBD1 (5 bases). V lost 0 bases, J lost 7 bases, and 8 bases lay in between. Germline lookup yields CDR1 SGHRS and CDR2 YFSETQ. The CDR3 sequence is 14 residues long. The CDR3: CASSLGQQNSPLHF. The CDR3 coding sequence is TGCGCCAGCAGCTTGGGACAGCAAAATTCACCCCTCCACTTT.

The CDR3 DNA sequence: TGCGCCAGCAGCTTGGAGGCTAGCGGGGGGTCTAGCACAGATACGCAGTATTTT. Its protein product is CASSLEASGGSSTDTQYF. This rearrangement joins TRBV5-1 to TRBJ2-3; 11 bases agree with TRBD2. Trimming at V came to 0 bases and at J to 0 bases, leaving 6 bases not matched to a gene. The germline gives CDR1 SGHRS, CDR2 YFSETQ. The CDR3 spans 18 residues. Based on the CDR3 plus reference TRBV5-1 and TRBJ2-3, the full variable domain is KAGVTQTPRYLIKTRGQQVTLSCSPISGHRSVSWYQQTPGQGLQFLFEYFSETQRNKGNFPGRFSGRQFSNSRSEMNVSTLELGDSALYLCASSLEASGGSSTDTQYFGPGTRLTVL.

The V call is TRBV14, the J call TRBJ1-1; 7 nucleotides agree with TRBD1. CDR3 length: 13 amino acids. V lost 1 base and J lost 8; bases outside the gene matches: 4. The germline CDR1 and CDR2 sequences are SGHDN and FVKESK. This CDR3 is CASSQVGTAEAFF. The CDR3 DNA sequence: TGTGCCAGCAGCCAAGTGGGGACAGCGGAAGCTTTCTTT.

The V gene is TRBV6-1, the J gene TRBJ2-7, with D possibly matching TRBD1 (5 bases). The germline V gene has CDR1 MNHNS and CDR2 SASEGT. Trimming took off 1 base at V and 5 bases at J, with 12 bases between the two ends. The CDR3 is 14 amino acids. The CDR3 DNA is TGTGCCAGCAGTGAAGGGGGCAGGGTTGACGAGCAGTACTTC. Translation: CASSEGGRVDEQYF.

This chain connects TRBV2 to TRBJ1-2, with D unresolved. V lost 4 bases to trimming and J lost 4 bases, with 10 bases between them. CDR1 is SNHLY, CDR2 FYNNEI, per germline. The CDR3 is 13 amino acids. The CDR3: CASSAEESYGYTF. The CDR3 DNA reads TGTGCCAGCAGTGCAGAGGAGAGCTATGGCTACACCTTC. Combining the CDR3 with reference TRBV2 and TRBJ1-2 gives the whole variable domain EPEVTQTPSHQVTQMGQEVILRCVPISNHLYFYWYRQILGQKVEFLVSFYNNEISEKSEIFDDQFSVERPDGSNFTLKIRSTKLEDSAMYFCASSAEESYGYTFGSGTRLTVV.

The chain joins TRBV7-3 to TRBJ2-6; no reliable D call. This CDR3 comprises 15 residues. Trimming pared 5 bases from V and 0 bases from J, leaving 8 bases between. CDR1 is SGHTA and CDR2 is FQGTGA in the germline V gene. CDR3 bases: TGTGCCAGCAGCACCTCTAACTCTGGGGCCAACGTCCTGACTTTC. Translated, it gives CASSTSNSGANVLTF.

For the CDR3, the DNA is TGTGCCAGCAGGATCAGGGGTGGCGGCTACACCTTC. Its protein is CASRIRGGGYTF. The chain combines TRBV6-1 with TRBJ1-2; perhaps TRBD1 as D (6 bases). V lost 6 bases to trimming and J lost 8 bases, with 13 bases between them. The CDR3 sequence is 12 residues long. The germline V gene has CDR1 MNHNS and CDR2 SASEGT.

The chain employs TRBV5-1 and TRBJ2-1; D may be TRBD1 (6 bases). V lost 5 bases and J lost 5, with 14 bases in between. The CDR3 has 14 amino acids. From germline, CDR1 is SGHRS and CDR2 YFSETQ. CDR3 DNA sequence: TGCGCCAGCAGAACATGGACAGTCGACAATGAGCAGTTCTTC. Its translation: CASRTWTVDNEQFF.

V gene TRBV30 combines with J gene TRBJ1-1, with D possibly TRBD1 on 5 matching bases. With 0 bases removed from V and 3 bases from J, the gap between germline ends came to 14 bases. This CDR3 has 15 amino acids. In germline, CDR1 is GTSNPN, CDR2 SVGIG (reference sequence). The CDR3 region is CAWSVQAGTDTEAFF. In nucleotides, the CDR3 is TGTGCCTGGAGTGTACAGGCTGGGACGGACACTGAAGCTTTCTTT. The full variable domain, with the rest looked up from reference TRBV30 and TRBJ1-1, is SQTIHQWPATLVQPVGSPLSLECTVEGTSNPNLYWYRQAAGRGLQLLFYSVGIGQISSEVPQNLSASRPQDRQFILSSKKLLLSDSGFYLCAWSVQAGTDTEAFFGQGTRLTVV.

The V gene is TRBV7-2, the J gene TRBJ2-7, with D perhaps TRBD1 (6 bases). Trimming pared 5 bases from V and 5 bases from J, leaving 16 bases between. Germline V CDR1 and CDR2: SGHTA, FQGNSA. The CDR3 runs 14 residues. The CDR3 DNA is TGTGCCAGCAGCCCGGGACACCAGAGCAACGAGCAGTACTTC. Encoded protein: CASSPGHQSNEQYF.

This clone was detected only once. The gene calls are TRBV19 and TRBJ2-2, with TRBD1 matching 9 bases. Germline V lookup: CDR1 LNHDA, CDR2 SQIVND (reference sequence). This CDR3 is 15 amino acids long. Germline trimming cut 5 bases from V and 8 bases from J; bases unmatched to any gene: 9. Here the CDR3 reads CASSLGQGFSGELFF. In DNA, the CDR3 is TGTGCCAGTAGTTTGGGACAGGGTTTTTCGGGGGAGCTGTTTTTT.

The chain uses TRBV2 and TRBJ1-2, with D possibly matching TRBD1 (6 bases). The CDR3 loop spans 12 amino acids. Germline CDR1 reads SNHLY; CDR2 reads FYNNEI. V dropped 7 bases and J dropped 8 bases, with 14 bases sitting between them. The CDR3 DNA reads as TGTGCCAGCAACGGGGGCGCGGGGGGCTACACCTTC. This gives the protein CASNGGAGGYTF. Together with reference TRBV2 and TRBJ1-2, the CDR3 gives the full variable domain: EPEVTQTPSHQVTQMGQEVILRCVPISNHLYFYWYRQILGQKVEFLVSFYNNEISEKSEIFDDQFSVERPDGSNFTLKIRSTKLEDSAMYFCASNGGAGGYTFGSGTRLTVV.

The chain joins TRBV7-2 to TRBJ2-2; TRBD1 matches 8 bases. V was pared by 3 bases and J by 4 bases, with 4 bases of the junction left unmatched. The germline CDR1 and CDR2 sequences are SGHTA and FQGNSA. There are 15 residues in the CDR3. CDR3 DNA sequence: TGTGCCAGCAGCTTTCAAGACAGGGGCACCGGGGAGCTGTTTTTT. This gives the protein CASSFQDRGTGELFF. The full variable domain, its missing parts supplied by reference TRBV7-2 and TRBJ2-2, is GAGVSQSPSNKVTEKGKDVELRCDPISGHTALYWYRQSLGQGLEFLIYFQGNSAPDKSGLPSDRFSAERTGGSVSTLTIQRTQQEDSAVYLCASSFQDRGTGELFFGEGSRLTVL.

Only one count was recorded for this clone. The CDR3, as DNA: TGTGCCAGCAGCCCCGGAGTTCTCGGCTATGGCTACACCTTC. As protein: CASSPGVLGYGYTF. The chain is built from TRBV6-4 and TRBJ1-2; the D is unclear. V lost 6 bases to trimming and J lost 4 bases, with 15 bases between them. The germline V gene encodes CDR1 MRHNA and CDR2 SNTAGT. The CDR3 spans 14 residues.

The chain has TRBV9 and TRBJ1-1; 9 nucleotides align to TRBD1. Germline assignment: CDR1 SGDLS and CDR2 YYNGEE. The CDR3 totals 15 residues. V gave up 1 base and J gave up 5 bases; unmatched junction bases: 6. CDR3 DNA: TGTGCCAGCAGCGTAACGGACAGGGGTAGAACTGAAGCTTTCTTT. As protein: CASSVTDRGRTEAFF.

This sequence joins TRBV4-1 and TRBJ1-3; D is possibly TRBD1 (5 bases). The germline V gene has CDR1 MGHRA and CDR2 YSYEKL. Trimming stripped 0 bases from V and 2 bases from J, with 14 bases between. The CDR3 totals 17 residues. The CDR3 is CASSQEQADYPGNTIYF. The CDR3 DNA follows: TGCGCCAGCAGCCAAGAACAGGCCGACTACCCTGGAAACACCATATATTTT.

The rearrangement links TRBV20-1 to TRBJ1-4; unclear D gene. CDR1 is DFQATT and CDR2 is SNEGSKA in the germline V gene (reference sequence). The CDR3 runs to 11 residues. V shed 6 bases and J shed 0 bases, with 2 bases lying between them. In DNA, the CDR3 is TGCAGTGCCTCAACTAATGAAAAACTGTTTTTT. Amino acid sequence: CSASTNEKLFF.

The V call is TRBV7-8, the J call TRBJ2-7, with 10 bases fitting TRBD2. Germline CDR1 reads SGHVS; CDR2 reads FQNEAQ. The CDR3 contains 14 residues. Trimming removed 5 bases from V and 2 bases from J; junction bases left unmatched: 3. This CDR3 reads CASSPGLAAYEQYF. CDR3 DNA sequence: TGTGCCAGCAGCCCCGGACTAGCGGCCTACGAGCAGTACTTC.